This T cell receptor (beta chain) derives from a study of blood T cell repertoires in COVID-19. About the research overall: PBMCs, B-cell-depleted T cells, or T cells provided the cDNA or gDNA that made up the material.

The participants were between roughly 18 and 90 years old and came from some 23 US areas. Two consecutive negative NP/OP PCR tests, clearance, or resolved symptoms defined Cohort 3 recovery. As processed by the authors: Estimation of nucleated cell counts was performed using reference gene primer amplification. Method: immunoSEQ multiplex PCR; TCRdb's copy keeps in-frame clones and lacks some. V and J calls and clone size come straight from that table; D and trimming were deduced from the DNA. The sample lists about 320,000 clones; around nine tenths were seen once. This receptor was obtained from a man between 25 and 39 years old who had recovered from COVID-19. The specimen was PBMCs or T cells enriched from blood (not recorded which).

CDR3 residues: CASSQGRGGPYEQYF. DNA for the CDR3: TGTGCCAGCAGCCAAGGCCGGGGGGGCCCCTACGAGCAGTACTTC. The genes are TRBV4-2 and TRBJ2-7, with TRBD2 identical over 8 bases. CDR1 is LGHNA and CDR2 is YNFKEQ in the germline V gene. V shed 1 base and J 2 bases; nucleotides not matched to a gene: 4. The CDR3 totals 15 residues.